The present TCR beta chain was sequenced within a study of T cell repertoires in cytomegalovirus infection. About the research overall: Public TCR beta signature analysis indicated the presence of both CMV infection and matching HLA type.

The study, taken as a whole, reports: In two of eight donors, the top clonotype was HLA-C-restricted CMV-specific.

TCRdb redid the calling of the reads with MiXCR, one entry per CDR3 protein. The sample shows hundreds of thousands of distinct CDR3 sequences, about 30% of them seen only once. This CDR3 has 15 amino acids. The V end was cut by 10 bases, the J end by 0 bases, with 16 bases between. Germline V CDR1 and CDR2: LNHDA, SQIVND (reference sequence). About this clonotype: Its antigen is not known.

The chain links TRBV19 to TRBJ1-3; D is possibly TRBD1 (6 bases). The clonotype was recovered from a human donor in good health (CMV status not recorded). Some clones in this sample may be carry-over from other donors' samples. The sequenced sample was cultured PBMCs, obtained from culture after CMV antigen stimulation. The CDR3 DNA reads TGTGCCACCCAACCGGGACACCTCTCTGGAAACACCATATATTTT. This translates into CATQPGHLSGNTIYF.